This T cell receptor beta chain derives from a study of blood T cell repertoires in COVID-19. Study-level background: The United States, Italy and Spain were the sources of the acute and convalescent COVID-19 samples.

This clone is labeled as medium-sized (0.01 to 0.1%). The same CDR3 also results from other DNA sequences found in this sample. Profiling relied on immunoSEQ multiplex PCR, and the TCRdb table lists in-frame clones only, not all of them. The table lists around 310,000 clones, 70% to 90% of them singletons. The V gene lost 4 bases and the J gene lost 1 base, with 7 bases spanning the gap. The CDR3 runs 12 residues. Germline V gene lookup returns CDR1 SQVTM and CDR2 ANQGSEA. The rearrangement uses TRBV29-1 and TRBJ1-1; D might be TRBD1 (5 bases). This TCR was recovered from a woman aged 45-65 years with active or convalescent COVID-19. The sequenced sample consisted of peripheral blood. CDR3 bases: TGCAGCGTTGGGGGGGGGAACACTGAAGCTTTCTTT. Residues: CSVGGGNTEAFF.